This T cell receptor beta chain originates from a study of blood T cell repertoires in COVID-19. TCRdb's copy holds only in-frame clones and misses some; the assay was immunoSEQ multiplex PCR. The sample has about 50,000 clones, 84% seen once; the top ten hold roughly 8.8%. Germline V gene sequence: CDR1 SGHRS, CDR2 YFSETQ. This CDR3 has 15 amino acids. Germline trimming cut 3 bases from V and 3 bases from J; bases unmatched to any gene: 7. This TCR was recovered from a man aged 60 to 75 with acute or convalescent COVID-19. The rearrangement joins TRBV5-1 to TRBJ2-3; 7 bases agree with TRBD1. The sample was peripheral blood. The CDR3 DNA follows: TGCGCCAGCAGCTGGGGCAACAGGGGAACAGATACGCAGTATTTT. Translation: CASSWGNRGTDTQYF.